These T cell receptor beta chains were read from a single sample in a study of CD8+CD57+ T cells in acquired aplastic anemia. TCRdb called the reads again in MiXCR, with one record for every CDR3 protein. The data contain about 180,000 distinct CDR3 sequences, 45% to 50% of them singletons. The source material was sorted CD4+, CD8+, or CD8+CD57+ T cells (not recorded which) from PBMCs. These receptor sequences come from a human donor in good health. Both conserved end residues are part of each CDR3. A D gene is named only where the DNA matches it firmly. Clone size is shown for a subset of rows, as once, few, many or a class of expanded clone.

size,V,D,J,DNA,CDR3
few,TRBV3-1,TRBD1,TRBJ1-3,TGTGCCAGCAGCCAAGGGGACAGGGTTACTGGAAACACCATATATTTT,CASSQGDRVTGNTIYF
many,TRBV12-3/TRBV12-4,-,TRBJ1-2,TGTGCCAGCAGTCGGCAGGGCTGGACGTATGGTGGCTACACCTTC,CASSRQGWTYGGYTF
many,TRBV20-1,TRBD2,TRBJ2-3,TGCAGTGCTAGAGTACTAGCGGAAAACACAGATACGCAGTATTTT,CSARVLAENTDTQYF
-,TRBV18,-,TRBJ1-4,TGTGCCAGCTCACCGACCGGGACCCAAGGAAAACTGTTTTTT,CASSPTGTQGKLFF
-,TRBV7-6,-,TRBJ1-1,TGTGCCAGCAGCTTAGCGGGGGGCACATTAAACACTGAAGCTTTCTTT,CASSLAGGTLNTEAFF
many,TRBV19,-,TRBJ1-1,TGTGCCAGTAGAATAGGGGCAGGGTGGACTGAAGCTTTCTTT,CASRIGAGWTEAFF
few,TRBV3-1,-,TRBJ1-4,TGTGCCACCTCCCGCCGGGCAACTAATGAAAAACTGTTTTTT,CATSRRATNEKLFF
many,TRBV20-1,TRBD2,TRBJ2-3,TGCAGTGCTAGCCCTAGCGGGAGGACAGATACGCAGTATTTT,CSASPSGRTDTQYF
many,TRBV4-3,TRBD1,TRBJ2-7,TGCGCCAGCAGCCACCGACAGGGTCCCTACGAGCAGTACTTC,CASSHRQGPYEQYF
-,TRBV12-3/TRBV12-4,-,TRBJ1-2,TGTGCCAGCAGTTTAGCGTACCAGGCTACCCCCTTC,CASSLAYQATPF
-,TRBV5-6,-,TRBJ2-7,TGTGCCAGCAGACGTGACGGATTTAGACCCTACGAGCAGTACTTC,CASRRDGFRPYEQYF
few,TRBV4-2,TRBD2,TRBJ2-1,TGTGCCAGCAGCCCCATGGGGCGGGAGGGCCGTTTGATGTACAATGAGCAGTTCTTC,CASSPMGREGRLMYNEQFF
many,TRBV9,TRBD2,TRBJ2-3,TGTGCCAGCAGCGTAGACACCGGGGGGACAGATACGCAGTATTTT,CASSVDTGGTDTQYF
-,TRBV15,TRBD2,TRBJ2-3,TGTGCCACCAGCAGACCGCTAGCGGGGGTAGATACGCAGTATTTT,CATSRPLAGVDTQYF
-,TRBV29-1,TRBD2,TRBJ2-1,TGCAGCGTTGCAGGACTAGCGGGAGTGGGGAATGAGCAGTTCTTC,CSVAGLAGVGNEQFF
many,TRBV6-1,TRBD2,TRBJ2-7,TGTGCCAGCCGACTAGCGGGGGGGGACCGAACCTACGAGCAGTACTTC,CASRLAGGDRTYEQYF
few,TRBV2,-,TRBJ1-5,TGTGCCAGCAGAGGAATAGCCTATAGCAATCAGCCCCAGCATTTT,CASRGIAYSNQPQHF
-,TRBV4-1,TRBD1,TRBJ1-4,TGCGCCAGCAGCCCCGGACAGGGGGCGATTAATGAAAAACTGTTTTTT,CASSPGQGAINEKLFF
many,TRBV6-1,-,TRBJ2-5,TGTGCCAGCAGTCACAGGGCGGAGACCCAGTACTTC,CASSHRAETQYF
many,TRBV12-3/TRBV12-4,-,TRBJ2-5,TGTGCCAGCAGCCTTACTAACAGGGCGGAAGAGACCCAGTACTTC,CASSLTNRAEETQYF
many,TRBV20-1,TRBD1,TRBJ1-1,TGCAGTGGACAGGGATGGACTGAAGCTTTCTTT,CSGQGWTEAFF
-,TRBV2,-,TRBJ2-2,TGCGCCAGCACGCGGGAGAACACCGGGGAGCTGTTTTTT,CASTRENTGELFF
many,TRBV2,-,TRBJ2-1,TGTGCCAGCAGTGACATCGGCGAGCAGTTCTTC,CASSDIGEQFF
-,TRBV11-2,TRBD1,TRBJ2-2,TGTGCCAGCAGCTTACAATACAGGGGCGCCGGGGAGCTGTTTTTT,CASSLQYRGAGELFF
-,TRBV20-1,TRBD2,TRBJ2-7,TGCAGTGCTAGAGTTCCGGGACTAGCGGGAGAAGTGTACTTC,CSARVPGLAGEVYF
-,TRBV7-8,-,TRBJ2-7,TGTGCCAGCAGCTTATGGGGACAACTCTCCTACGAGCAGTACTTC,CASSLWGQLSYEQYF
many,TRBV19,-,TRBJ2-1,TGTGCCAGTAGTATAGAGGGGTGGTACAATGAGCAGTTCTTC,CASSIEGWYNEQFF
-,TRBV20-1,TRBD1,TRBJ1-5,TGCAGTGCTGAAACAGGGGACCAGCCCCAGCATTTT,CSAETGDQPQHF
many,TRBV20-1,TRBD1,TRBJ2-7,TGCAGTGCTTCCCAACCGGGACAGGTCGAGCAGTACTTC,CSASQPGQVEQYF
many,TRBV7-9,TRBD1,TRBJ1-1,TGTGCCAGCAGCTTATATCAGGGGGCCTCTGAAGCTTTCTTT,CASSLYQGASEAFF
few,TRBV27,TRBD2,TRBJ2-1,TGTGCCAGCACCCCTGTCCCTAGCGGTACAGGTGAGCAGTTCTTC,CASTPVPSGTGEQFF
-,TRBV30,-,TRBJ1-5,TGTGCCTGGAGCCAAACAGGGAATCAGCCCCAGCATTTT,CAWSQTGNQPQHF
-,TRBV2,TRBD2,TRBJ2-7,TGTGCCAGCAGTGAAGGTGGAGGGACTAGCGGCTACGAGCAGTACTTC,CASSEGGGTSGYEQYF
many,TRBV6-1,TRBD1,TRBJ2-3,TGTGCCAGCAGGTCACAGGGGGATACGCAGTATTTT,CASRSQGDTQYF
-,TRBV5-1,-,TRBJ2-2,TGCGCCAGCAGCTTGGCCCCGGAGACCAGGGAGCTGTTTTTT,CASSLAPETRELFF
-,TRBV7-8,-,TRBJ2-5,TGTGCCAGCAGCCGCGGGACAGAAGAGACCCAGTACTTC,CASSRGTEETQYF
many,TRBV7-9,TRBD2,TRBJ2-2,TGTGCCAGCAGCTTAGAGGGACTAGCGGATACCGGGGAGCTGTTTTTT,CASSLEGLADTGELFF
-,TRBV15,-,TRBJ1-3,TGTGCCACCAGCGGAGTGATGCGAGGAAACACCATATATTTT,CATSGVMRGNTIYF
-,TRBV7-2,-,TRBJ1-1,TGTGCCAGCAGCTACGCGGACACAGAAGCTTTCTTT,CASSYADTEAFF
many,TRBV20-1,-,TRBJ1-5,TGCAGTGCTGGGGCCGCGATGGCCCAGCATTTT,CSAGAAMAQHF
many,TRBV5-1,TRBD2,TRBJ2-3,TGCGCCAGCAGCTTCCGACTAGCGGGGACGACAGATACGCAGTATTTT,CASSFRLAGTTDTQYF
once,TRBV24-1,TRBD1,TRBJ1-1,TGTGCCACCAGTGAAACAGGGGTGAACACTGAAGCTTTCTTT,CATSETGVNTEAFF
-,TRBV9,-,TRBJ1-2,TGTGCCAGCAGCGACAGCCATACAGGGACGAACTATGGCTACACCTTC,CASSDSHTGTNYGYTF
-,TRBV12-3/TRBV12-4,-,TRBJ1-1,TGTGCCAGCAGTTTAGGGCCTACGAACACTGAAGCTTTCTTT,CASSLGPTNTEAFF
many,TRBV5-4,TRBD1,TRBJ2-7,TGTGCCAGCATGGCGGGACAGGGGCCCGACGAGCAGTACTTC,CASMAGQGPDEQYF
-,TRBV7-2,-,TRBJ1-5,TGTACCAGCAGCTCGACAGGTGGGGATCAGCCCCAGCATTTT,CTSSSTGGDQPQHF
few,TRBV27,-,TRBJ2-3,TGTGCCAGCAGTTTACGGCCTCTTACTAGCACAGATACGCAGTATTTT,CASSLRPLTSTDTQYF
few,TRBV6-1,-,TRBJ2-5,TGTGCCAGCAGTCGTAGAGTCGTCGGGGGTTTGCAAGAGACCCAGTACTTC,CASSRRVVGGLQETQYF
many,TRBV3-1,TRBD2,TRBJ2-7,TGTGCCAGCAGCCACCTAGGCGGGGGGCCTCGGGAGCAGTACTTC,CASSHLGGGPREQYF